These 18 T cell receptor beta chains came from one sample sequenced in a study of cytomegalovirus exposure and HLA in healthy donors. Both 60 Vbeta primers and 13 Jbeta primers went into the PCR. TCRdb keeps only in-frame clones here, not all; method: immunoSEQ multiplex PCR. The sample carries 150,000 to 200,000 clones, roughly 80% recorded once. The specimen sequenced was PBMCs. The receptors stem from a woman between 18 and 30 years old in good health and CMV-seronegative.

This sequence joins TRBV2 and TRBJ2-5; 14 bases agree with TRBD2. V shed 6 bases and J 7 bases; nucleotides not matched to a gene: 10. CDR1 and CDR2 from the germline V gene are SNHLY and FYNNEI. This CDR3 comprises 16 residues. CDR3 in DNA: TGTGCCAGCAGGATAGGGACTAGCGGGAGTATGGGGACCCAGTACTTC. This sequence encodes CASRIGTSGSMGTQYF.

CDR3 protein: CASSSWTATIYGYTF. DNA of the CDR3: TGTGCCAGCAGCTCCTGGACAGCCACAATCTATGGCTACACCTTC. The chain carries TRBV5-5 and TRBJ1-2; a possible D gene is TRBD1 (6 bases). V was pared by 3 bases and J by 4 bases, with 16 bases between. Germline V lookup: CDR1 SGHKS, CDR2 YYEKEE (reference sequence). This CDR3 is 15 amino acids long.

A few counts support this clone. The chain couples TRBV13 to TRBJ2-1; 10 bases match TRBD2. CDR1 is PRHDT and CDR2 is FYEKMQ in the germline V gene (reference sequence). V trimming: 5 bases; J trimming: 4 bases; junction bases outside the gene matches: 2. This CDR3 is built from 14 residues. Here the CDR3 reads CASSEGLAYNEQFF. The CDR3 nucleotides are TGTGCCAGCAGCGAGGGACTAGCGTACAATGAGCAGTTCTTC.

The chain carries TRBV4-3 and TRBJ2-3, with 10 bases lining up with TRBD2. CDR3 length: 17 residues. CDR1 and CDR2 (germline): LGHNA, YSLEER. With V trimmed by 0 bases and J by 6 bases, 9 bases remained unmatched. CDR3 amino acids: CASSQEGGLAGVDTQYF. CDR3 in DNA: TGCGCCAGCAGCCAAGAGGGGGGCCTAGCGGGAGTGGATACGCAGTATTTT.

This chain uses TRBV4-3 with TRBJ1-2; 9 bases line up with TRBD1. From germline, CDR1 is LGHNA and CDR2 YSLEER. The CDR3 has 20 residues. Trimming removed 3 bases from V and 4 bases from J; junction bases left unmatched: 21. The CDR3 spells CASSQDVTGGERNFIYGYTF. As DNA, the CDR3 is TGCGCCAGCAGCCAGGACGTCACAGGGGGCGAAAGAAATTTTATCTATGGCTACACCTTC.

The chain couples TRBV30 to TRBJ2-1; 11 bases are a match to TRBD2. The CDR3 contains 18 residues. The J segment lost 7 bases and the V segment lost 5 bases, leaving 19 bases of the junction unmatched. In germline, CDR1 is GTSNPN, CDR2 SVGIG (reference sequence). The CDR3 sequence: CAWGPWGLAGGRANEQFF. CDR3 coding DNA: TGTGCCTGGGGACCGTGGGGTCTAGCGGGAGGTCGGGCAAATGAGCAGTTCTTC.

The gene calls are TRBV6-1 and TRBJ2-7; TRBD1 agrees at 9 bases. After removal of 4 bases from V and 3 bases from J, the junction contained 1 base not matched to a gene. Germline V gene sequence: CDR1 MNHNS, CDR2 SASEGT. This CDR3 has 13 residues. CDR3 DNA: TGTGCCAGCAGTGGGGACAGGGACTACGAGCAGTACTTC. Translating gives CASSGDRDYEQYF.

The chain carries TRBV7-2 and TRBJ2-1; maybe TRBD2 (5 bases). The germline gives CDR1 SGHTA, CDR2 FQGNSA. Trimming removed 5 bases from V and 0 bases from J, with 14 bases in between. The CDR3 totals 16 residues. For the CDR3, the DNA is TGTGCCAGCAGCCGTCCGAGCGGTAGCTCCTACAATGAGCAGTTCTTC. Encoded protein: CASSRPSGSSYNEQFF.

This rearrangement joins TRBV28 to TRBJ1-5; possible D gene TRBD1, 6 bases. The germline V and J ends were trimmed by 7 bases and 0 bases, with 22 bases remaining between them. Germline assignment: CDR1 MDHEN and CDR2 SYDVKM. The CDR3 contains 18 residues. The chain's CDR3 is CASTFLDRDDYSNQPQHF. As DNA, the CDR3 is TGTGCCAGCACCTTTTTGGACAGAGACGATTATAGCAATCAGCCCCAGCATTTT.

The rearrangement uses TRBV7-2 and TRBJ1-2; no firm D call. Germline V gene data show CDR1 as SGHTA and CDR2 as FQGNSA. The CDR3 consists of 15 residues. The V and J ends lost 5 bases and 5 bases respectively, with 18 bases between them. The CDR3: CASSPLDPGRYGYTF. CDR3 nucleotide sequence: TGTGCCAGCAGCCCTCTTGACCCGGGAAGGTATGGCTACACCTTC.

The V and J genes are TRBV6-1 and TRBJ2-2; 10 bases align to TRBD2. Germline V CDR1 and CDR2: MNHNS, SASEGT. V lost 3 bases and J lost 6; bases outside the gene matches: 7. CDR3 length: 16 residues. CDR3 protein: CASSDYSGLASGELFF. Here the CDR3 DNA reads TGTGCCAGCAGTGACTACTCGGGACTAGCGTCCGGGGAGCTGTTTTTT.

The rearrangement uses TRBV11-2 and TRBJ1-2; D is unclear. From germline, CDR1 is SGHAT and CDR2 FQNNGV. Trimming took off 1 base at V and 2 bases at J, with 11 bases between the two ends. CDR3 size: 15 residues. This chain's CDR3 is CASSLAGRSNYGYTF. The CDR3 region has the DNA TGTGCCAGCAGCTTAGCCGGCAGGTCCAACTATGGCTACACCTTC. The variable domain in full, with the rest retrieved from reference TRBV11-2 and TRBJ1-2, is EAGVAQSPRYKIIEKRQSVAFWCNPISGHATLYWYQQILGQGPKLLIQFQNNGVVDDSQLPKDRFSAERLKGVDSTLKIQPAKLEDSAVYLCASSLAGRSNYGYTFGSGTRLTVV.

The count of this clone is one. This rearrangement joins TRBV20-1 to TRBJ2-5; tentatively, D is TRBD1 (6 bases). The CDR3 sequence is 11 residues long. CDR1 is DFQATT and CDR2 is SNEGSKA in the germline V gene (reference sequence). V was cut by 0 bases and J by 11 bases, with 10 bases left in between. The CDR3 sequence: CSAREGAPQYF. The CDR3 region has the DNA TGCAGTGCTAGAGAGGGGGCTCCTCAGTACTTC.

The chain carries TRBV12-1 and TRBJ1-3; no DNA check was done on the table's D call, TRBD1. TRBV12-1 is recorded as a pseudogene. This CDR3 is built from 17 residues. The CDR3 region is CASSLGPKGASGNTIYF. In DNA, the CDR3 is TGTGCCAGCAGCTTGGGTCCGAAGGGGGCATCTGGAAACACCATATATTTT.

The chain joins TRBV7-2 to TRBJ2-1, with 9 bases that match TRBD1. This CDR3 is 17 amino acids long. Germline V lookup: CDR1 SGHTA, CDR2 FQGNSA. With 0 bases clipped from V and 7 bases from J, the junction kept 10 bases outside the gene matches. Here the CDR3 DNA reads TGTGCCAGCAGCTTAGCATTAACAGGGGGCGCTCGGAATGAGCAGTTCTTC. This translates into CASSLALTGGARNEQFF.

This clone appeared a few times. The chain employs TRBV9 and TRBJ2-3; D not resolved. The germline V gene encodes CDR1 SGDLS and CDR2 YYNGEE. V was pared by 0 bases and J by 3 bases, with 17 bases between. This CDR3 region has 17 residues. This chain's CDR3 is CASSVESYRYLTDTQYF. As DNA, the CDR3 is TGTGCCAGCAGCGTAGAGTCCTACAGATATTTAACAGATACGCAGTATTTT. Full variable domain (outside the CDR3, taken from reference TRBV9 and TRBJ2-3): DSGVTQTPKHLITATGQRVTLRCSPRSGDLSVYWYQQSLDQGLQFLIQYYNGEERAKGNILERFSAQQFPDLHSELNLSSLELGDSALYFCASSVESYRYLTDTQYFGPGTRLTVL.

The sample holds one count of this clone. The chain uses TRBV7-9 and TRBJ2-3; 7 bases match TRBD1. This CDR3 comprises 16 residues. Germline V gene lookup returns CDR1 SEHNR and CDR2 FQNEAQ (reference sequence). The J segment lost 7 bases and the V segment lost 1 base, leaving 11 bases of the junction unmatched. This CDR3 is CASSLDQGGARNTQYF. The CDR3 coding sequence is TGTGCCAGCAGCTTAGATCAAGGGGGCGCAAGGAATACGCAGTATTTT.

The rearrangement uses TRBV30 and TRBJ2-1, with a possible D match to TRBD2 (7 bases). From germline, CDR1 is GTSNPN and CDR2 SVGIG (reference sequence). Trimming stripped 0 bases from V and 16 bases from J, with 13 bases between. The CDR3 runs to 11 residues. CDR3 sequence: CAWSVQRDNFF. In DNA, the CDR3 is TGTGCCTGGAGTGTCCAGCGGGACAACTTCTTC.